This T cell receptor (beta chain) was profiled in a study of blood T cell repertoires in COVID-19. At the level of the study: Acute and convalescent COVID-19 specimens originated in the United States, Italy and Spain.

Germline V lookup: CDR1 LGHDT, CDR2 YNNKEL (reference sequence). CDR3 size: 14 residues. V lost 0 bases and J 4 bases, leaving 7 bases between the germline ends. Some clones are missing from TCRdb's copy, which holds only in-frame ones; the method was immunoSEQ multiplex PCR. The sample carries under 300,000 clones, 70% to 90% recorded once. The chain links TRBV3-1 (or the pseudogene TRBV3-2) to TRBJ1-5; D might be TRBD1 (5 bases). The TCR originated in a woman aged 40 to 55 who had recovered from COVID-19. Sequencing was performed on peripheral blood. CDR3 amino acids: CASSQEAGNQPQHF. The DNA for the CDR3 is TGTGCCAGCAGCCAAGAGGCAGGGAATCAGCCCCAGCATTTT.